Shown below are 25 T cell receptor beta chains from a single sample sequenced in a study of blood T cell repertoires in COVID-19. Assay used: immunoSEQ multiplex PCR; TCRdb lists only in-frame clones, some missing. In the table there are about 200,000 clones, about 86% of which are singletons. Sequencing was carried out using PBMCs or T cells enriched from blood (not recorded which). These receptors were taken from a woman aged 40 to 50 in a cohort exposed to, infected with or recovered from COVID-19 (not recorded which).

The CDR3 nucleotides are TGTGCCAGCAGTGAAGGGACTAGCGGGAGTGGAAATGAGCAGTTCTTC. This translates into CASSEGTSGSGNEQFF. V and J are TRBV27 and TRBJ2-1; 14 bases agree with TRBD2. V was clipped by 5 bases and J by 7 bases; unmatched bases: 7. The CDR3 is 16 residues long. Per the germline V gene, CDR1 is MNHEY and CDR2 is SMNVEV (reference sequence).

The chain combines TRBV20-1 with TRBJ2-5; 10 bases map to TRBD2. The CDR3 extends over 16 amino acids. From germline, CDR1 is DFQATT and CDR2 SNEGSKA (reference sequence). V dropped 3 bases and J dropped 5; count of bases not matched to a gene: 12. The CDR3 nucleotides read TGCAGTGCTAGTGTAGTAGCGGGGGGCCACGGGGAGACCCAGTACTTC. Translating gives CSASVVAGGHGETQYF.

The chain combines TRBV3-1 (or the pseudogene TRBV3-2) with TRBJ2-7; no clear D. The CDR3 spans 15 residues. V lost 4 bases to trimming and J lost 2 bases, with 15 bases between them. The germline gives CDR1 LGHDT, CDR2 YNNKEL (reference sequence). The CDR3 DNA reads TGTGCCAGCAGCCGATATTTGGCCGAAGCCTACGAGCAGTACTTC. Amino acid sequence: CASSRYLAEAYEQYF.

This chain uses TRBV27 with TRBJ1-1, with TRBD1 matching 8 bases. CDR3 size: 12 residues. Looked up from germline, CDR1 is MNHEY and CDR2 is SMNVEV (reference sequence). V shed 5 bases and J 8 bases; nucleotides not matched to a gene: 4. The CDR3 sequence is CASSLRQGEAFF. The DNA of the CDR3 is TGTGCCAGCAGTCTACGACAGGGGGAAGCTTTCTTT.

The chain employs TRBV28 and TRBJ1-2, with D unclear. CDR3 length equals 13 residues. The V gene lost 2 bases and the J gene lost 3 bases, with 7 bases spanning the gap. The germline V gene has CDR1 MDHEN and CDR2 SYDVKM. CDR3 nucleotides: TGTGCCAGCAGTTTAGAGCTCGACTATGGCTACACCTTC. This translates into CASSLELDYGYTF.

This chain joins TRBV6-1 and TRBJ2-7, with 9 bases matching TRBD2. With 4 bases clipped from V and 1 base from J, the junction kept 2 bases outside the gene matches. CDR3 length: 14 residues. The germline V gene has CDR1 MNHNS and CDR2 SASEGT. The CDR3 region is CASSVAGDSYEQYF. The CDR3 DNA reads TGTGCCAGCAGTGTAGCGGGAGATTCCTACGAGCAGTACTTC.

This clone was observed once. V usage is TRBV29-1 and J usage is TRBJ1-1; the match to TRBD1 covers 9 bases. V was pared by 5 bases and J by 3 bases, with 4 bases of the junction left unmatched. CDR1 and CDR2 (germline): SQVTM, ANQGSEA. The CDR3 sequence is 13 residues long. DNA of the CDR3: TGCAGCGTTTCGACAGGGGGGTACACTGAAGCTTTCTTT. This codes for CSVSTGGYTEAFF.

The chain recombines TRBV5-5 with TRBJ1-2; tentative D call: TRBD1 (6 bases). The V gene lost 0 bases and the J gene lost 4 bases, with 10 bases spanning the gap. CDR3 length equals 14 residues. Germline V gene data show CDR1 as SGHKS and CDR2 as YYEKEE (reference sequence). CDR3 sequence (DNA): TGTGCCAGCAGCTTGGGGGCAGGGGTCTATGGCTACACCTTC. Its protein product is CASSLGAGVYGYTF.

The chain has TRBV27 and TRBJ2-1, with TRBD2 matching 13 bases. V was clipped by 6 bases and J by 7 bases; unmatched bases: 9. The CDR3 is 16 residues long. Germline values: CDR1 MNHEY, CDR2 SMNVEV (reference sequence). CDR3 in amino acids: CASSFSGLAGPNEQFF. CDR3 coding DNA: TGTGCCAGCAGCTTTTCGGGACTAGCGGGACCAAATGAGCAGTTCTTC.

This chain uses TRBV4-3 with TRBJ2-7; TRBD1 aligns across 9 bases. This CDR3 contains 14 residues. Germline CDR1 and CDR2: LGHNA and YSLEER. V dropped 5 bases and J dropped 5; count of bases not matched to a gene: 7. For the CDR3, the DNA is TGCGCCAGCAGCGATACCGGGACAGGGAACGAGCAGTACTTC. Encoded protein: CASSDTGTGNEQYF.

The chain combines TRBV5-5 with TRBJ1-1; TRBD1 aligns across 9 bases. This CDR3 has 14 amino acids. The V gene's germline CDR1 is SGHKS and CDR2 YYEKEE (reference sequence). The ends lost 4 bases at V and 4 bases at J; junction bases unmatched: 5. CDR3 bases: TGTGCCAGCAGCACCGGGACAGGGCGCACTGAAGCTTTCTTT. Translating gives CASSTGTGRTEAFF.

This clone was detected a few times. The chain employs TRBV3-1 (or the pseudogene TRBV3-2) and TRBJ1-1, with D perhaps matching TRBD1 (5 bases). CDR1 is LGHDT and CDR2 is YNNKEL in the germline V gene (reference sequence). The CDR3 runs to 15 residues. Trimming stripped 5 bases from V and 4 bases from J, with 17 bases between. The CDR3 sequence: CASSFDGGSATEAFF. The CDR3 DNA reads as TGTGCCAGCAGCTTTGACGGGGGTTCGGCCACTGAAGCTTTCTTT.

This sequence joins TRBV10-1 and TRBJ2-7, with 8 bases aligning to TRBD2. V was clipped by 10 bases and J by 1 base; unmatched bases: 6. In germline, CDR1 is WNHNN, CDR2 SYGVQD (reference sequence). The CDR3 is 13 amino acids. This CDR3 reads CATATSGSYEQYF. CDR3 bases: TGCGCCACTGCTACTAGCGGATCCTACGAGCAGTACTTC.

This sequence joins TRBV5-6 and TRBJ1-4; TRBD1 might be the D (6 bases). Germline V CDR1 and CDR2: SGHDT, YYEEEE. This CDR3 has 13 amino acids. V was trimmed by 2 bases and J by 11 bases, leaving 13 bases between them. CDR3 protein: CASSLGQGNKLFF. The CDR3, as DNA: TGTGCCAGCAGCTTAGGCCAGGGGAATAAACTGTTTTTT.

The V call is TRBV27, the J call TRBJ2-1; D possibly corresponds to TRBD1 (7 bases). Trimming pared 6 bases from V and 5 bases from J, leaving 17 bases between. The CDR3 has 15 amino acids. CDR1 and CDR2 from the germline V gene are MNHEY and SMNVEV (reference sequence). The CDR3 sequence is CASSPQGGNNNEQFF. In DNA, the CDR3 is TGTGCCAGCAGCCCTCAGGGGGGTAACAACAATGAGCAGTTCTTC.

This sequence joins TRBV4-1 and TRBJ2-3, with 11 bases that match TRBD2. The CDR3 loop spans 15 amino acids. The trim removed 4 bases at V and 5 bases at J, leaving 5 bases unmatched. Germline V gene data show CDR1 as MGHRA and CDR2 as YSYEKL. The CDR3 nucleotides read TGCGCCAGCAGCCCCATAGCGGGAGGGATAGATACGCAGTATTTT. It translates to CASSPIAGGIDTQYF.

This chain links TRBV4-1 with TRBJ2-3, with TRBD2 matching 12 bases. Germline V gene data show CDR1 as MGHRA and CDR2 as YSYEKL. V lost 4 bases, J lost 0 bases, and 5 bases stayed unmatched. The CDR3 spans 17 residues. The chain's CDR3 is CASSLWTSGDSTDTQYF. CDR3 DNA sequence: TGCGCCAGCAGCCTCTGGACTAGCGGGGATAGCACAGATACGCAGTATTTT.

The V call is TRBV18, the J call TRBJ1-2; no clear D. This CDR3 region has 16 residues. The V gene lost 0 bases and the J gene lost 8 bases, with 19 bases spanning the gap. Germline assignment: CDR1 KGHSH and CDR2 LQKENI. The CDR3 coding sequence is TGTGCCAGCTCACCACCGGTGGCATACATCATTCAAGGCTACACCTTC. It is translated as CASSPPVAYIIQGYTF. Supplemented by reference TRBV18 and TRBJ1-2, the full variable domain reads NAGVMQNPRHLVRRRGQEARLRCSPMKGHSHVYWYRQLPEEGLKFMVYLQKENIIDESGMPKERFSAEFPKEGPSILRIQQVVRGDSAAYFCASSPPVAYIIQGYTFGSGTRLTVV.

The chain joins TRBV9 to TRBJ2-1; 12 bases agree with TRBD2. Germline values: CDR1 SGDLS, CDR2 YYNGEE. The CDR3 consists of 14 residues. Trimming removed 0 bases from V and 10 bases from J; junction bases left unmatched: 2. The CDR3 sequence: CASSVAGLAGEQFF. Here the CDR3 DNA reads TGTGCCAGCAGCGTAGCAGGACTAGCGGGAGAGCAGTTCTTC.

The chain employs TRBV11-2 and TRBJ1-1; perhaps TRBD1 as D (6 bases). The CDR3 is 17 amino acids. Deletions cut 4 bases from V and 3 bases from J, with 21 bases between. CDR1 is SGHAT, CDR2 FQNNGV, per germline. CDR3 coding DNA: TGTGCCAGCAGCTCCAAAGGGGCAGGGGTTTGGGACACTGAAGCTTTCTTT. It encodes CASSSKGAGVWDTEAFF.

The V gene is TRBV19, the J gene TRBJ1-1; D gene ambiguous. Germline-derived CDR1 and CDR2 are LNHDA and SQIVND (reference sequence). Between the trimmed V and J ends, which lost 8 bases and 5 bases, there was a span of 15 bases. The CDR3 spans 13 residues. This chain's CDR3 is CASSADTRTEAFF. CDR3 DNA sequence: TGTGCCAGTTCGGCAGATACGAGGACTGAAGCTTTCTTT.

This clone has only a few counts. J is TRBJ1-1 and V is TRBV5-5; no clear D gene. The CDR3 covers 13 residues. Germline V gene data show CDR1 as SGHKS and CDR2 as YYEKEE (reference sequence). Deletions cut 0 bases from V and 3 bases from J, with 6 bases between. The CDR3 bases are TGTGCCAGCAGCTTGGCCGGAGACACTGAAGCTTTCTTT. Its protein product is CASSLAGDTEAFF.

J is TRBJ1-2 and V is TRBV6-5; the D is unclear. The CDR3 totals 12 residues. The ends were cut back, 4 bases at V and 6 bases at J, with 9 bases in the middle. The germline V gene encodes CDR1 MNHEY and CDR2 SVGAGI. The DNA for the CDR3 is TGTGCCAGCAGTTTTCAGAAACATGGCTACACCTTC. Amino acid sequence: CASSFQKHGYTF.

V and J are TRBV30 and TRBJ2-7; TRBD1 matches 10 bases. Germline V CDR1 and CDR2: GTSNPN, SVGIG (reference sequence). The trim removed 2 bases at V and 5 bases at J, leaving 9 bases unmatched. The CDR3 extends over 15 amino acids. CDR3 in amino acids: CAWSPGTGEKNEQYF. As DNA, the CDR3 is TGTGCCTGGAGTCCCGGGACAGGGGAGAAGAACGAGCAGTACTTC.

The chain uses TRBV7-2 and TRBJ2-2, with D hard to call. The ends were cut back, 2 bases at V and 4 bases at J, with 8 bases in the middle. This CDR3 has 14 amino acids. The germline V gene has CDR1 SGHTA and CDR2 FQGNSA. CDR3 sequence (DNA): TGTGCCAGCAGCTTAAAACCAGGCACCGGGGAGCTGTTTTTT. As protein: CASSLKPGTGELFF.